A selection of T cell receptor beta chains follows, all from one sample in a study of cytomegalovirus exposure and HLA in healthy donors. The repertoire was sequenced with immunoSEQ multiplex PCR; TCRdb's copy has only in-frame clones and lacks some. The table has about 70,000 clones, 70% to 75% seen once. The sequencing input was PBMCs. These receptors all stem from a human donor in good health. Each CDR3 is given with its conserved first and last residue. The order of the fields is V gene, J gene, clone size, D gene, CDR3 protein, CDR3 DNA. D genes are given only for firm matches. A row's size may be missing; if present it is once, few, many or a size class.

TRBV19,TRBJ2-3,few,TRBD1,CASSIGDRDTDTQYF,TGTGCCAGTAGTATCGGAGACAGGGACACAGATACGCAGTATTTT
TRBV27,TRBJ2-5,-,TRBD2,CASGPFTGGRETQYF,TGTGCCAGCGGCCCGTTTACGGGGGGGCGGGAGACCCAGTACTTC
TRBV4-1,TRBJ1-5,-,-,CASSQEGTGGSNQPQHF,TGCGCCAGCAGCCAAGAAGGTACGGGGGGTAGCAATCAGCCCCAGCATTTT
TRBV7-9,TRBJ2-7,-,-,CASSSIQGSNPYEQYF,TGTGCCAGCAGCTCGATACAGGGTTCTAATCCCTACGAGCAGTACTTC
TRBV27,TRBJ2-2,-,-,CASSSGLFTGELFF,TGTGCCAGCAGTTCGGGACTTTTCACCGGGGAGCTGTTTTTT
TRBV5-1,TRBJ2-3,-,TRBD1,CASSSGQGWGGTDTQYF,TGCGCCAGCAGCTCGGGACAGGGGTGGGGAGGCACAGATACGCAGTATTTT
TRBV19,TRBJ2-7,-,TRBD1,CASSITGDSRSYEQYF,TGTGCCAGTAGTATAACAGGGGACAGTCGATCATACGAGCAGTACTTC
TRBV7-2,TRBJ1-5,-,-,CASSFKQNQPQHF,TGTGCCAGCAGCTTTAAGCAAAATCAGCCCCAGCATTTT
TRBV6-6,TRBJ2-2,-,TRBD2,CASSYSSGTGELFF,TGTGCCAGCAGTTATAGTAGCGGGACCGGGGAGCTGTTTTTT
TRBV5-4,TRBJ2-7,-,TRBD1,CASSSGTGYYEQYF,TGTGCCAGCAGCTCCGGGACAGGGTACTACGAGCAGTACTTC
TRBV5-1,TRBJ1-2,few,-,CASSSYFRGKDYGYTF,TGCGCCAGCAGCTCATACTTCAGGGGTAAGGACTATGGCTACACCTTC
TRBV5-1,TRBJ2-5,-,TRBD2,CASSLAASGPQETQYF,TGCGCCAGCAGCTTGGCAGCTAGCGGCCCCCAAGAGACCCAGTACTTC
TRBV7-2,TRBJ1-4,-,-,CASSSRVSAERLFF,TGTGCCAGCAGCTCCCGGGTGTCAGCTGAAAGACTGTTTTTT